The present TCR beta chain was sequenced within a study of beta chain features in type 1 diabetes. This clone was found a few times. The antigen is unknown. Germline CDR1 is KGHSH and CDR2 is LQKENI. The CDR3 covers 14 residues. Unmatched junction bases numbered 3, after V lost 0 bases and J lost 7 bases. The investigators reverse transcribed all of the isolated RNA, so they sequenced expressed TCRB transcripts. Assay used: immunoSEQ multiplex PCR; TCRdb lists only in-frame clones, some missing. The repertoire includes 350,000 to 400,000 clones, roughly 12% of them detected once, and 0.008% to 0.011% sits in the top ten. Study-wide points: Shorter TCRB CDR3s, moderately but significantly so, were found in Type 1 diabetes patients in all four CD4+ subsets.

The receptor comes from a young woman with type 1 diabetes. The rearrangement links TRBV18 to TRBJ2-1; 7 bases align to TRBD1. Sequenced input: naive CD4+ T cells from blood. CDR3 amino acids: CASSPPQGWNEQFF. The CDR3 DNA reads as TGTGCCAGCTCACCACCACAGGGGTGGAATGAGCAGTTCTTC.